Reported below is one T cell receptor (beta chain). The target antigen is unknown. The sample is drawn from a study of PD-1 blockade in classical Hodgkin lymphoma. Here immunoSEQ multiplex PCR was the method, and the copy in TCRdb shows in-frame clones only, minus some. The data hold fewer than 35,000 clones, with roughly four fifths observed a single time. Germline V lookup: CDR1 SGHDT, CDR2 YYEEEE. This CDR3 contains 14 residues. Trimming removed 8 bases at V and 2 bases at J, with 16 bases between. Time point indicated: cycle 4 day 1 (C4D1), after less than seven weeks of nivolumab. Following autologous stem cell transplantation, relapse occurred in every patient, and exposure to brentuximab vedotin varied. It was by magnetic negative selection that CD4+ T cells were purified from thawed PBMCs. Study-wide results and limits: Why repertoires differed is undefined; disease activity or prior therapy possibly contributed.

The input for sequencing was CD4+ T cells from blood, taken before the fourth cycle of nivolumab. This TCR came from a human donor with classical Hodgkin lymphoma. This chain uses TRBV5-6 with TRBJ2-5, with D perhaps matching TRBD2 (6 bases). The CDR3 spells CASGLRDWQETQYF. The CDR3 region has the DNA TGTGCCAGTGGGCTCCGGGACTGGCAAGAGACCCAGTACTTC.